These 4 T cell receptor beta chains share one sample of origin, sequenced in a study of cytomegalovirus exposure and HLA in healthy donors. The PCR was carried out with 60 Vbeta primers and 13 Jbeta primers. Only in-frame clones appear in the TCRdb table, and some are missing; sequencing was by immunoSEQ multiplex PCR. The sample contains over 150,000 clones, roughly 80% of which appear only once. The specimen was PBMCs. The receptors were gathered from a boy younger than 10 in good health and CMV-seronegative.

The CDR3 sequence: CASSPRGFNSPLHF. The CDR3, as DNA: TGTGCCAGCAGCCCCAGGGGGTTTAATTCACCCCTCCACTTT. This chain links TRBV4-2 with TRBJ1-6; TRBD1 aligns across 7 bases. V trimming: 4 bases; J trimming: 6 bases; junction bases outside the gene matches: 3. The CDR3 length is 14 residues. Germline CDR1 reads LGHNA; CDR2 reads YNFKEQ.

The chain couples TRBV6-1 to TRBJ2-1; D perhaps matches TRBD1 (5 bases). V was clipped by 1 base and J by 7 bases, with 11 bases between them. Per the germline V gene, CDR1 is MNHNS and CDR2 is SASEGT. The CDR3 totals 14 residues. The CDR3 region is CASSEGAGWNEQFF. DNA for the CDR3: TGTGCCAGCAGTGAAGGAGCAGGGTGGAATGAGCAGTTCTTC.

The rearrangement links TRBV28 to TRBJ2-7, with 7 bases identical to TRBD2. Germline V gene sequence: CDR1 MDHEN, CDR2 SYDVKM. The trim removed 6 bases at V and 1 base at J, leaving 12 bases unmatched. There are 16 residues in the CDR3. The chain's CDR3 is CASSISLTSLSYEQYF. The CDR3 coding sequence is TGTGCCAGCAGCATATCATTGACTAGCTTGTCCTACGAGCAGTACTTC.

The J gene is TRBJ1-2, the V gene TRBV4-1; no clear D. V dropped 0 bases and J dropped 2 bases, with 10 bases sitting between them. Looked up from germline, CDR1 is MGHRA and CDR2 is YSYEKL. This CDR3 has 15 residues. CDR3 sequence: CASSQDNKRNYGYTF. The CDR3 region has the DNA TGCGCCAGCAGCCAAGATAATAAGCGGAACTATGGCTACACCTTC.